This T cell receptor (beta chain) originates from a study of blood T cell repertoires in COVID-19 (dated by TCRdb to the early 2020s). Regarding the study in general: Samples from collaborators originated in the United States, Italy and Spain and spanned both the acute and convalescent phases of COVID-19. The prospective study material was composed of cDNA or gDNA derived from T cells, B-cell-depleted T cells, or PBMCs. Subjects who had been exposed to COVID-19, were actively infected with it, or had recovered from it provided the deeply sampled blood TCRbeta repertoires that made up the dataset. The repertoires were released in a freely available public database intended as a resource for research on the immune response to SARS-CoV-2. Samples were obtained from the ongoing ImmuneRACE study (first 160 participants) and from 1,254 subjects provided by 6 global collaborators. Nearly every sample came with metadata listing a de-identified subject ID, COVID-19 status, age in years and sex. HLA class I and class II types, where available, came from metadata supplied by the sample provider rather than from assay-based typing.

Collaborating institutions collected whole blood in K2EDTA tubes following their own protocols. Collaborator samples were shipped for TCRbeta analysis as frozen whole blood, isolated PBMCs, or DNA extracted from either sample type. The immunoSEQ Assay, a bias-controlled multiplex PCR, was used to amplify TCRbeta CDR3 regions from genomic DNA. Per the authors' processing: Within the assay, amplification of reference gene primers was used to estimate how many nucleated cells each sample contained. To quantify the absolute abundance of each unique TCRbeta CDR3 rearrangement, sequence reads were collapsed and filtered. For each sample, productive Simpson clonality was calculated by taking the square root of Simpson's diversity index across productive rearrangements. TCRdb provides this immuneACCESS table in a form limited to in-frame rearrangements. Some clones are lacking; in checked studies, under half of them reflect an unresolved V gene, and why the rest are absent is not known. The V and J calls and clone size were taken over from that table, and D and trimming were inferred from the DNA. This sample is represented by hundreds of thousands of clones; approximately 84% of them were singletons. Jointly, the top ten make up 1.5% to 2% of the sample.

What the authors observed across the whole study: Clinical and demographic metadata were provided uncurated, with the amount varying by source and participant.

This clone was seen only once. Its antigen target is currently unknown. No much larger clone exists at a distance of one base, and base qualities are not known. CDR1 and CDR2, looked up from the germline V gene, are MNHEY and SVGAGI. Trimming takes 6 bases off V and 5 bases off J; junction bases not matched to a gene: 8. The CDR3 has 15 amino acids, counting the end cysteine and phenylalanine. Only the CDR3 part of the read is kept: 45 bases, read in frame from the first base. The chain joins TRBV6-5 to TRBJ2-3, with 10 central nucleotides matching TRBD1. Sequencing was carried out using peripheral blood. This TCR derives from a woman aged 80 or over with acute or convalescent COVID-19. Here the CDR3 is given as CASRPGTGAIDTQYF. The nucleotide sequence is TGTGCCAGCAGACCCGGGACAGGGGCTATAGATACGCAGTATTTT.